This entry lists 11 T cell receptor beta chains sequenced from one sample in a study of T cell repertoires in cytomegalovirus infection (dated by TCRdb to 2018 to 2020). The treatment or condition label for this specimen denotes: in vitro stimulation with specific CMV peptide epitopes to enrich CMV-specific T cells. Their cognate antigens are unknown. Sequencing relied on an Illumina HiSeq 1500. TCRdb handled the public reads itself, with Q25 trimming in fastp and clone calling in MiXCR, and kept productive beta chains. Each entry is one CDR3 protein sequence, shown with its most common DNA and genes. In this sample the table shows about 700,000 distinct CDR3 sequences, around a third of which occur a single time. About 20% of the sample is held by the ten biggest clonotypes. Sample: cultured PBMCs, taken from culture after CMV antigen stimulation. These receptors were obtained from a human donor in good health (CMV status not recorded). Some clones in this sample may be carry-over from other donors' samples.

CDR3 in DNA: TGCGCCAGCAGCCCCGGGACAGGGCCAACTAATGAAAAACTGTTTTTT. Its protein is CASSPGTGPTNEKLFF. The chain links TRBV5-1 to TRBJ1-4, with 9 bases identical to TRBD1. Germline V gives CDR1 SGHRS, CDR2 YFSETQ. V lost 4 bases to trimming and J lost 0 bases; unmatched junction nucleotides: 4. The CDR3 is 16 residues long.

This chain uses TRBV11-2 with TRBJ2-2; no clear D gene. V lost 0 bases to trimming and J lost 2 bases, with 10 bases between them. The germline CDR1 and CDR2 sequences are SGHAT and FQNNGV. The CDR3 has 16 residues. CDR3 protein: CASSLDIGGNTGELFF. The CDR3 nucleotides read TGTGCCAGCAGCTTAGATATTGGCGGAAACACCGGGGAGCTGTTTTTT.

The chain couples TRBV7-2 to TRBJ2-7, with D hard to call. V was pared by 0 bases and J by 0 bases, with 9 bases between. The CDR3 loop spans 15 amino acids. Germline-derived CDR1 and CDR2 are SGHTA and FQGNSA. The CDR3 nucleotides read TGTGCCAGCAGCTTAGCGCCCTTCGCCTCCTACGAGCAGTACTTC. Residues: CASSLAPFASYEQYF. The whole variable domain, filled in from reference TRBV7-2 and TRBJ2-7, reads GAGVSQSPSNKVTEKGKDVELRCDPISGHTALYWYRQSLGQGLEFLIYFQGNSAPDKSGLPSDRFSAERTGGSVSTLTIQRTQQEDSAVYLCASSLAPFASYEQYFGPGTRLTVT.

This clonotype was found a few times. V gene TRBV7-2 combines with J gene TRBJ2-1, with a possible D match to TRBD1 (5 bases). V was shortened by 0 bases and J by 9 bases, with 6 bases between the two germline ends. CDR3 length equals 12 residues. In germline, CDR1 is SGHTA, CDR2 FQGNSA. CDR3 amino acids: CASSLAGVEQFF. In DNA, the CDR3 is TGTGCCAGCAGCTTAGCAGGGGTTGAGCAGTTCTTC.

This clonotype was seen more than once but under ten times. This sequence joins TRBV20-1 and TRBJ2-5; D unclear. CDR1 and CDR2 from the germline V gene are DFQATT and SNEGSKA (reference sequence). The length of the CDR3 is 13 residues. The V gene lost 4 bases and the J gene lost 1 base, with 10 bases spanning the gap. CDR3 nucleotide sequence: TGCAGTGCTACAGGAGTCCCCCAAGAGACCCAGTACTTC. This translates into CSATGVPQETQYF.

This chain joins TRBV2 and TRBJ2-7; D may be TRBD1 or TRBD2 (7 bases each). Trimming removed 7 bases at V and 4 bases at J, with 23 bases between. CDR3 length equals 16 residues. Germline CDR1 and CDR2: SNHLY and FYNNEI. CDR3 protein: CASNPSGGAALYEQYF. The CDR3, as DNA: TGTGCCAGCAACCCCTCAGGGGGGGCAGCACTTTACGAGCAGTACTTC. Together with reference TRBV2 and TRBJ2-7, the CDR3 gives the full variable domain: EPEVTQTPSHQVTQMGQEVILRCVPISNHLYFYWYRQILGQKVEFLVSFYNNEISEKSEIFDDQFSVERPDGSNFTLKIRSTKLEDSAMYFCASNPSGGAALYEQYFGPGTRLTVT.

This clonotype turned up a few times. CDR3 bases: TGTGCCAGCAGCTACCGGGACAGGCAAGAGACCCAGTACTTC. Protein sequence: CASSYRDRQETQYF. The chain has TRBV7-9 and TRBJ2-5; TRBD1 matches 8 bases. Germline assignment: CDR1 SEHNR and CDR2 FQNEAQ (reference sequence). After removal of 4 bases from V and 2 bases from J, the junction contained 3 bases not matched to a gene. The CDR3 has 14 residues.

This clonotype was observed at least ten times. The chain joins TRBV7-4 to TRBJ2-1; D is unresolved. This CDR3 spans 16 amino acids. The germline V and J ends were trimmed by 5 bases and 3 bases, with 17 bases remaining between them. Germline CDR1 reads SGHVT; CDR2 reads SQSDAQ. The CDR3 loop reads CASSLRHWLDYNEQFF. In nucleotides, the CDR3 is TGTGCCAGCAGCCTCAGGCATTGGCTAGACTACAATGAGCAGTTCTTC.

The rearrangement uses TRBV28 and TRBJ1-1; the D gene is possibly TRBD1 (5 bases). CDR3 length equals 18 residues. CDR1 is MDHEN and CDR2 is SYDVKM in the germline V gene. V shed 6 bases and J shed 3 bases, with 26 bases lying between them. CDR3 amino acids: CASSATIRAPKGDTEAFF. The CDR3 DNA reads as TGTGCCAGCAGCGCAACCATCCGGGCCCCGAAAGGGGACACTGAAGCTTTCTTT.

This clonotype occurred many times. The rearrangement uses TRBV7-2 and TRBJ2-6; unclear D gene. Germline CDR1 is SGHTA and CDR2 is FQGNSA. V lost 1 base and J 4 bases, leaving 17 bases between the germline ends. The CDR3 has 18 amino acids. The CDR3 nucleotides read TGTGCCAGCAGCTTAGTTGTGAGGCGTGTTCTGGGGGCCAACGTCCTGACTTTC. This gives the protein CASSLVVRRVLGANVLTF.

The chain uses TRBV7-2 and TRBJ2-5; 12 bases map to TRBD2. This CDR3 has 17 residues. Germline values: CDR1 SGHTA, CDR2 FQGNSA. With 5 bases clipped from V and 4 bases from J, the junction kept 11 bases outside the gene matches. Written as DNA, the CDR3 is TGTGCCAGCAGCGACGGGACTAGCGGGTTATGGGGAGAGACCCAGTACTTC. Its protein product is CASSDGTSGLWGETQYF.